Included here is one T cell receptor beta chain sequence, with context. The data were taken from a study of blood T cell repertoires in COVID-19. The overall study: Sites across the United States, Italy and Spain contributed samples from acute and convalescent COVID-19.

V dropped 7 bases and J dropped 4; count of bases not matched to a gene: 8. The CDR3 is made up of 14 amino acids. The germline V gene encodes CDR1 MNHEY and CDR2 SVGEGT. Sequenced by immunoSEQ multiplex PCR; TCRdb stores in-frame clones only, minus some. The sample consists of 650,000 to 800,000 clones, approximately 90% of them appearing once. The sequenced sample was peripheral blood. This chain joins TRBV6-2 or TRBV6-3 and TRBJ1-1; 8 nucleotides line up with TRBD1. This TCR was recovered from a young woman with acute or convalescent COVID-19. The CDR3 DNA reads TGTGCCAGCACCCCGACAGGGGATGGCACTGAAGCTTTCTTT. Amino acids: CASTPTGDGTEAFF.